This T cell receptor beta chain appears in the sequencing data of a study of OX40 agonist ivuxolimab in advanced cancers. Turning to the study itself: The treatment was a fully human IgG2 OX40 agonist, ivuxolimab.

Trimming took off 6 bases at V and 3 bases at J, with 15 bases between the two ends. The CDR3 spans 14 residues. CDR1 SGHVS and CDR2 FQNEAQ come from the germline V gene. Data came from immunoSEQ multiplex PCR; TCRdb stores just in-frame clones and leaves some out. Found here are roughly 19,000 clones, around 89% of them singletons; the top ten hold about 10%. V gene TRBV7-8 combines with J gene TRBJ2-7; no firm D call. This TCR was sampled from an adult with an advanced solid tumor such as melanoma, head and neck, liver or kidney cancer. Sequencing used CD4+ or CD8+ T cells sorted from blood, obtained in a trial of the OX40 agonist ivuxolimab. CDR3 sequence (DNA): TGTGCCAGCAGTGAAATGAACAGATACTACGAGCAGTACTTC. Its translation: CASSEMNRYYEQYF.